Following are 13 T cell receptor beta chains from one sample sequenced in a study of blood T cell repertoires in COVID-19. Produced via immunoSEQ multiplex PCR; TCRdb's table is partial and in-frame only. This sample has over 250,000 clones; approximately 89% occur once, and the top ten carry over 2%. The sample was peripheral blood. Receptors were obtained from a woman under 40 with COVID-19, enrolled during active disease.

The rearrangement links TRBV19 to TRBJ1-6, with D possibly matching TRBD1 (6 bases). The CDR3 totals 14 residues. V lost 3 bases and J lost 9, with 12 bases in between. Germline V gene sequence: CDR1 LNHDA, CDR2 SQIVND (reference sequence). The CDR3 loop reads CASSMYRDSSPLHF. The CDR3 coding sequence is TGTGCCAGTAGTATGTACAGGGATAGTTCACCCCTCCACTTT.

The chain has TRBV27 and TRBJ2-1; weak D call: TRBD1 (6 bases). Germline assignment: CDR1 MNHEY and CDR2 SMNVEV (reference sequence). Trimming removed 1 base at V and 5 bases at J, with 15 bases between. The CDR3 totals 16 residues. The CDR3 loop reads CASSLYQGLRNNEQFF. In DNA form, the CDR3 reads TGTGCCAGCAGTTTATATCAGGGGTTGCGGAACAATGAGCAGTTCTTC.

J is TRBJ1-1 and V is TRBV5-1; 8 nucleotides line up with TRBD1. Per the germline V gene, CDR1 is SGHRS and CDR2 is YFSETQ. The CDR3 contains 14 residues. After removal of 4 bases from V and 4 bases from J, the junction contained 6 bases not matched to a gene. DNA for the CDR3: TGCGCCAGCAGCCCCGCGACAGGGGCCACTGAAGCTTTCTTT. Translated: CASSPATGATEAFF.

A single count supports this clone. This chain connects TRBV3-1 (or the pseudogene TRBV3-2) to TRBJ2-3; 10 bases are shared with TRBD2. CDR1 and CDR2 from the germline V gene are LGHDT and YNNKEL (reference sequence). J was trimmed by 2 bases and V by 3 bases; bases with no gene match: 2. The CDR3 contains 15 residues. CDR3 nucleotide sequence: TGTGCCAGCAGCCACCTAGCGGGAGCCACAGATACGCAGTATTTT. It is translated as CASSHLAGATDTQYF.

The gene calls are TRBV5-1 and TRBJ1-2; possibly TRBD1 for D (5 bases). Trimming stripped 0 bases from V and 8 bases from J, with 8 bases between. The CDR3 is 12 residues long. Germline V gene data show CDR1 as SGHRS and CDR2 as YFSETQ. The CDR3 reads CASSLAGFGYTF. The CDR3, as DNA: TGCGCCAGCAGCTTGGCAGGGTTCGGCTACACCTTC.

The genes are TRBV11-2 and TRBJ1-2; the match to TRBD1 covers 7 bases. The CDR3 contains 15 residues. Germline CDR1 SGHAT, CDR2 FQNNGV. Trimming cost V 0 bases and J 8 bases; bases outside gene matches: 9. The CDR3 region has the DNA TGTGCCAGCAGCTTAGACCTGGGACAGTTGGGAGGCTACACCTTC. It specifies CASSLDLGQLGGYTF.

This clone was observed a handful of times. The chain carries TRBV5-4 and TRBJ1-1; 9 nucleotides align to TRBD1. The length of the CDR3 is 14 residues. J gave up 6 bases and V 6 bases, and 9 bases lay outside the gene matches. Germline V gene lookup returns CDR1 SGHNT and CDR2 YYREEE (reference sequence). CDR3 coding DNA: TGTGCCAGCATCCCACCGGGACAGGGTTCTGAAGCTTTCTTT. Amino acids: CASIPPGQGSEAFF.

The chain carries TRBV6-2 or TRBV6-3 and TRBJ1-2, with D hard to call. Between the trimmed V and J ends, which lost 6 bases and 3 bases, there was a span of 5 bases. This CDR3 contains 11 residues. In germline, CDR1 is MNHEY, CDR2 SVGEGT. The chain's CDR3 is CASSSDYGYTF. The DNA of the CDR3 is TGTGCCAGCAGCTCGGACTATGGCTACACCTTC.

The rearrangement links TRBV29-1 to TRBJ1-4; TRBD1 matches 8 bases. The CDR3 spans 15 residues. V shed 7 bases, J shed 8 bases, and the junction held 15 bases outside the gene matches. The germline gives CDR1 SQVTM, CDR2 ANQGSEA. The CDR3 sequence: CSATGPTGEREKLFF. CDR3 nucleotide sequence: TGCAGCGCCACCGGGCCGACAGGGGAAAGAGAAAAACTGTTTTTT.

As to this clone: Other DNA sequences from this sample encode an identical CDR3 as well. V usage is TRBV18 and J usage is TRBJ2-1, with D possibly TRBD1 on 6 matching bases. This CDR3 contains 12 residues. Germline V lookup: CDR1 KGHSH, CDR2 LQKENI. The V end lost 6 bases, the J end lost 6 bases, and 9 bases lay between the germline ends. The CDR3 DNA reads as TGTGCCAGCTCCAACAGGGTCAATGAGCAGTTCTTC. It specifies CASSNRVNEQFF.

The J gene is TRBJ2-7, the V gene TRBV6-1, with 8 bases identical to TRBD1. Trimming removed 1 base from V and 1 base from J; junction bases left unmatched: 3. The CDR3 extends over 15 amino acids. Germline CDR1 MNHNS, CDR2 SASEGT. Here the CDR3 DNA reads TGTGCCAGCAGTGAAGGGGACAGGACATCCTACGAGCAGTACTTC. It specifies CASSEGDRTSYEQYF.

The J gene is TRBJ1-1, the V gene TRBV18; 9 nucleotides agree with TRBD1. After removal of 4 bases from V and 1 base from J, the junction contained 1 base not matched to a gene. This CDR3 has 14 amino acids. Germline CDR1 reads KGHSH; CDR2 reads LQKENI. CDR3 amino acids: CASSRTGENTEAFF. DNA for the CDR3: TGTGCCAGCTCACGGACAGGGGAGAACACTGAAGCTTTCTTT.

V usage is TRBV24-1 and J usage is TRBJ2-3, with D possibly matching TRBD1 (7 bases). The germline CDR1 and CDR2 sequences are KGHDR and SFDVKD. Trimming took 2 bases from V and 2 from J, leaving 13 bases between them. The CDR3 contains 16 residues. Here the CDR3 DNA reads TGTGCCACCAGTGATTGGTCAGGGGGGAACACAGATACGCAGTATTTT. Encoded protein: CATSDWSGGNTDTQYF.